This T cell receptor beta chain was found in a study of CD8 T cells in Susac syndrome (dated by TCRdb to about 2019). Study-wide context: Repertoire sequencing was used to test whether CD8+ T cell activation and differentiation in Susac syndrome was antigen driven. What the study reported, not specific to this receptor: The study acknowledged that relatively few individuals were included in the TCR sequencing and HLA analysis.

RNA was extracted with the RNeasy kit and about 0.5 to 1 ug was reverse transcribed using random hexamers. TCR beta CDR3 regions were amplified with the immunoSEQ multiplex PCR assay covering 54 Vbeta and 13 Jbeta segments. PCR amplification bias was corrected using a synthetic template baseline for primer optimization and computational correction. The source study handled its data this way. Reads were annotated to V, D and J genes per IMGT and analyzed with immunoSEQ Analyzer, keeping only productive sequences. To calculate clonality, Shannon entropy was normalized by log2 of the number of productive unique sequences and then subtracted from one. For each patient and control, public and private clones were evaluated among the 100 most prevalent clones. A clone was defined as Susac-specific if it was absent from the healthy and MS cohorts, from approximately 980 published viral clones and from other ImmuneACCESS disease sequences. TCRdb itself trimmed the public reads at Q25 with fastp, ran MiXCR and retained productive beta chains. Rows are combined by CDR3 protein, so each entry shows the most common genes and DNA. The V and J calls were determined by TCRdb, not by the authors. A total of 150,000 to 200,000 distinct CDR3 sequences appear in this sample, 93% of them only once. The ten top clones hold just over 0.13% of the sample.

Regarding this clonotype: Which antigen it targets is not known. Within one base of it there is no much larger clone, and no base qualities were kept.

Peripheral blood CD8+ and CD4+ T cells from healthy donors, Susac syndrome patients and multiple sclerosis patients were profiled by high-throughput TCR beta sequencing. The healthy donors served as controls matched for age and sex. Bulk CD8+ and CD4+ T cells were purified magnetically by negative isolation, whereas CD8+ TEMRA cells were enriched by FACS. Blood was drawn into EDTA tubes, processed within 24 hours, and PBMCs were isolated by density gradient centrifugation. PBMCs intended for TCR sequencing were cryopreserved in liquid nitrogen and thawed later in a water bath at 37 degrees C. A purity of at least 90% was achieved for sorted or isolated CD4+, CD8+ and CD8+ TEMRA cells. Taken from cysteine to phenylalanine, the CDR3 has 11 residues. The kept DNA is CDR3 alone, 33 bases in frame from the first base. Trimming costs V 1 base and J 7 bases, and their ends lie 4 bases apart.

Material: CD4+ T cells from PBMCs. The chain is made from TRBV12-3 or TRBV12-4 and TRBJ1-2; the D segment cannot be called with confidence. This receptor was obtained from a human donor in good health. The bases read TGTGCCAGCAGTTTAGGTGGTGGCTACACCTTC. Its product reads: CASSLGGGYTF.